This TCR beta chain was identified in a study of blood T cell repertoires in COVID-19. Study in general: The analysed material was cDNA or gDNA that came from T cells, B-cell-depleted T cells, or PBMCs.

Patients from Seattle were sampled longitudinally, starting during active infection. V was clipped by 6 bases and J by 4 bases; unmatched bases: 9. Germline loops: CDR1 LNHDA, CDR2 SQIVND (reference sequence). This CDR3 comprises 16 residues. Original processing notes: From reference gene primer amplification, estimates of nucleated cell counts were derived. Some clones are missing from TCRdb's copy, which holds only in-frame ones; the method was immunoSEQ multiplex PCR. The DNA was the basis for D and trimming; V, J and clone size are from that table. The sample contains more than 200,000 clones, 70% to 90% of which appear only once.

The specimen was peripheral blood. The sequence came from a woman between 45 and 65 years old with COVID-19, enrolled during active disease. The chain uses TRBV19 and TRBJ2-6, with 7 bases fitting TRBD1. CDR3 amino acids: CASRDHRGTGANVLTF. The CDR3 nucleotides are TGTGCCAGTAGGGACCACAGGGGAACCGGGGCCAACGTCCTGACTTTC.